The 20 T cell receptor beta chains listed next were all sequenced from one sample in a study of cytomegalovirus exposure and HLA in healthy donors. Both 60 Vbeta primers and 13 Jbeta primers went into the PCR. This table comes from immunoSEQ multiplex PCR, and its TCRdb copy is limited to in-frame clones, with some not included. The sample has 150,000 to 190,000 clones, around 72% seen once. Sequencing was performed on PBMCs. The receptor source for this set is a man between 18 and 29 years old in good health and CMV-seronegative.

This clone came up a few times. The chain joins TRBV11-2 to TRBJ2-7; 7 bases agree with TRBD1. CDR3 size: 13 residues. CDR1 and CDR2 (germline): SGHAT, FQNNGV. The ends lost 5 bases at V and 2 bases at J; junction bases unmatched: 3. The CDR3 here is CASSKGQTYEQYF. CDR3 nucleotides: TGTGCCAGCAGCAAGGGACAGACCTACGAGCAGTACTTC.

The count of this clone is one. CDR3 protein: CASSWTGRQETQYF. CDR3 in DNA: TGTGCCAGCAGCTGGACAGGGCGCCAAGAGACCCAGTACTTC. This chain links TRBV7-9 with TRBJ2-5, with TRBD1 matching over 8 bases. V dropped 4 bases and J dropped 1; count of bases not matched to a gene: 2. The CDR3 consists of 14 residues. The germline CDR1 and CDR2 sequences are SEHNR and FQNEAQ (reference sequence).

V gene TRBV10-1 combines with J gene TRBJ2-5, with 7 positions matching TRBD2. This CDR3 contains 14 residues. Germline assignment: CDR1 WNHNN and CDR2 SYGVQD (reference sequence). The trim removed 3 bases at V and 5 bases at J, leaving 6 bases unmatched. This chain's CDR3 is CASSDGGSRETQYF. CDR3 nucleotides: TGCGCCAGCAGTGACGGCGGGAGTAGGGAGACCCAGTACTTC.

This clone appeared once. The chain joins TRBV18 to TRBJ1-2; TRBD1 is a possible D gene (5 bases). With 6 bases removed from V and 8 bases from J, the gap between germline ends came to 19 bases. Looked up from germline, CDR1 is KGHSH and CDR2 is LQKENI. This CDR3 region has 14 residues. DNA for the CDR3: TGTGCCAGCTCGCAAAGGGAGGGGAATTACGGCTACACCTTC. It is translated as CASSQREGNYGYTF.

The chain recombines TRBV30 with TRBJ2-1; 12 positions agree with TRBD2. J gave up 10 bases and V 1 base, and 8 bases lay outside the gene matches. CDR1 GTSNPN and CDR2 SVGIG come from the germline V gene (reference sequence). This CDR3 has 15 residues. The CDR3 sequence is CAWSAKGLAGGEQFF. The CDR3 DNA is TGTGCCTGGAGTGCCAAGGGACTAGCGGGCGGGGAGCAGTTCTTC.

The V call is TRBV2, the J call TRBJ1-3; 7 nucleotides agree with TRBD1. V shed 8 bases and J 0 bases; nucleotides not matched to a gene: 10. The CDR3 is made up of 16 amino acids. CDR1 and CDR2 from the germline V gene are SNHLY and FYNNEI. Here the CDR3 DNA reads TGTGCCAGCGACCGAGGCCGGGACAGCTCTGGAAACACCATATATTTT. This encodes CASDRGRDSSGNTIYF.

This clone was picked up one time. The genes are TRBV6-6 and TRBJ2-2; weak D call: TRBD2 (5 bases). The V gene lost 8 bases and the J gene lost 0 bases, with 10 bases spanning the gap. Looked up from germline, CDR1 is MNHNY and CDR2 is SVGAGI (reference sequence). The CDR3 sequence is 14 residues long. The CDR3: CASGRGANTGELFF. As DNA, the CDR3 is TGTGCCAGCGGACGGGGAGCGAACACCGGGGAGCTGTTTTTT.

This rearrangement joins TRBV19 to TRBJ1-1, with 7 nucleotides matching TRBD1. The germline gives CDR1 LNHDA, CDR2 SQIVND (reference sequence). The CDR3 consists of 16 residues. J gave up 0 bases and V 6 bases, and 10 bases lay outside the gene matches. CDR3 coding DNA: TGTGCCAGTAGAAGATCCCAGGGGGGAGTGAACACTGAAGCTTTCTTT. Translating gives CASRRSQGGVNTEAFF.

The chain has TRBV9 and TRBJ2-7; TRBD2 aligns across 7 bases. This CDR3 is built from 17 residues. V shed 3 bases and J 5 bases; nucleotides not matched to a gene: 17. Germline V gene sequence: CDR1 SGDLS, CDR2 YYNGEE. The CDR3 coding sequence is TGTGCCAGCAGCGGGGCGGGGATGGGAGGGCCGTCCAACGAGCAGTACTTC. It codes for CASSGAGMGGPSNEQYF.

The chain carries TRBV4-2 and TRBJ1-2; D unresolved. CDR3 length: 15 residues. V was shortened by 1 base and J by 4 bases, with 13 bases between the two germline ends. From germline, CDR1 is LGHNA and CDR2 YNFKEQ. As DNA, the CDR3 is TGTGCCAGCAGCCAAGGAGAGGAGGGCGGCTATGGCTACACCTTC. Protein product: CASSQGEEGGYGYTF.

The count of this clone is one. The rearrangement joins TRBV11-2 to TRBJ2-5; D remains ambiguous. The V end lost 2 bases, the J end lost 3 bases, and 4 bases lay between the germline ends. The CDR3 is 12 residues long. From germline, CDR1 is SGHAT and CDR2 FQNNGV. CDR3 sequence reads: CASSLIKETQYF. CDR3 DNA: TGTGCCAGCAGCTTAATCAAAGAGACCCAGTACTTC.

The chain combines TRBV10-2 with TRBJ2-7; 8 bases fit TRBD1. The germline V gene encodes CDR1 WSHSY and CDR2 SAAADI. Trimming at V came to 7 bases and at J to 0 bases, leaving 11 bases not matched to a gene. The CDR3 contains 16 residues. CDR3 region: CASTQGQGGTSYEQYF. In DNA form, the CDR3 reads TGCGCCAGCACCCAAGGACAGGGTGGAACCTCCTACGAGCAGTACTTC.

CDR3 in DNA: TGTGCCAGCAGCGTAGGGAGACTAGCCCCAGATACGCAGTATTTT. Protein product: CASSVGRLAPDTQYF. The rearrangement uses TRBV9 and TRBJ2-3; 7 bases are shared with TRBD2. The germline V gene encodes CDR1 SGDLS and CDR2 YYNGEE. This CDR3 comprises 15 residues. V dropped 0 bases and J dropped 4; count of bases not matched to a gene: 5.

This rearrangement joins TRBV4-1 to TRBJ2-1; 8 bases align to TRBD2. The CDR3 is 16 amino acids. The V and J ends lost 2 bases and 2 bases, in that order; junction bases with no gene match: 5. The germline CDR1 and CDR2 sequences are MGHRA and YSYEKL. CDR3 DNA: TGCGCCAGCAGCCAACCCGGGACTAGGCCCTACAATGAGCAGTTCTTC. Encoded protein: CASSQPGTRPYNEQFF.

J is TRBJ2-7 and V is TRBV7-6, with a tentative D call TRBD1 (6 bases). CDR3 size: 14 residues. Trimming removed 0 bases from V and 6 bases from J, with 12 bases in between. Germline V lookup: CDR1 SGHVS, CDR2 FNYEAQ. The CDR3 spells CASSLATQGAEQYF. The CDR3 DNA reads as TGTGCCAGCAGCTTAGCTACACAGGGTGCCGAGCAGTACTTC.

This chain connects TRBV6-5 to TRBJ1-2; weak D call: TRBD1 (6 bases). Trimming left V 7 bases short and J 4 bases short, with 19 bases between. The CDR3 has 15 residues. CDR1 and CDR2 from the germline V gene are MNHEY and SVGAGI. CDR3 sequence reads: CASTMGASPAYGYTF. For the CDR3, the DNA is TGTGCCAGCACCATGGGGGCCAGCCCGGCCTATGGCTACACCTTC.

The chain uses TRBV19 and TRBJ1-5; 9 positions agree with TRBD1. After removal of 0 bases from V and 6 bases from J, the junction contained 6 bases not matched to a gene. The CDR3 has 16 amino acids. CDR1 and CDR2 from the germline V gene are LNHDA and SQIVND (reference sequence). CDR3 protein: CASSIDAGQGVQPQHF. In DNA form, the CDR3 reads TGTGCCAGTAGTATAGACGCGGGACAGGGTGTTCAGCCCCAGCATTTT.

The chain uses TRBV27 and TRBJ2-1, with 11 bases identical to TRBD2. The CDR3 extends over 18 amino acids. Germline V lookup: CDR1 MNHEY, CDR2 SMNVEV (reference sequence). The junction had 9 bases not matched to a gene; V was cut back by 5 bases and J by 0 bases. The CDR3, as DNA: TGTGCCAGCAGTCCCGGGACTAGCGGCGCCAGCTCCTACAATGAGCAGTTCTTC. It translates to CASSPGTSGASSYNEQFF.

The chain links TRBV28 to TRBJ2-5; 9 bases are a match to TRBD2. CDR1 is MDHEN and CDR2 is SYDVKM in the germline V gene. The J segment lost 5 bases and the V segment lost 7 bases, leaving 11 bases of the junction unmatched. CDR3 length: 15 residues. CDR3 nucleotides: TGTGCCAGCATAGGTGGCGGGAGGGGTCCGGAGACCCAGTACTTC. The encoded protein is CASIGGGRGPETQYF.

This clone was seen a few times. The V call is TRBV11-2, the J call TRBJ2-3, with 7 bases matching TRBD2. CDR3 size: 16 residues. CDR1 and CDR2 from the germline V gene are SGHAT and FQNNGV. Trimming removed 2 bases from V and 2 bases from J; junction bases left unmatched: 7. The CDR3 DNA is TGTGCCAGCAGCTTAAGGGGCGGGGGATCCACAGATACGCAGTATTTT. The encoded protein is CASSLRGGGSTDTQYF.